This T cell receptor (beta chain) is from a study of cytomegalovirus exposure and HLA in healthy donors. Findings and caveats of the study: In an earlier analysis, most TCR beta V segments were productive about 87% or about 30% of the time. A later analysis showed TCR association rates differing by HLA locus, peaking at DRB1 and lowest at HLA-C.

The PCR used 60 Vbeta and 13 Jbeta primers. Data came from immunoSEQ multiplex PCR; TCRdb stores just in-frame clones and leaves some out. The table shows approximately 44,000 clones, with about 85% occurring only once. For this clone: What it recognizes is unknown.

Trimming cost V 1 base and J 1 base; bases outside gene matches: 0. CDR3 length: 15 amino acids. The germline V gene encodes CDR1 SEHNR and CDR2 FQNEAQ (reference sequence). Donors were ostensibly healthy at sampling, although undocumented immune exposures were probable. The sequenced material came from PBMCs. The chain carries TRBV7-9 and TRBJ1-3; 8 bases agree with TRBD1. This sequence originates from a woman in her 40s in good health and CMV-seropositive. DNA of the CDR3: TGTGCCAGCAGCTTAGGGACAGGGTCTGGAAACACCATATATTTT. It encodes CASSLGTGSGNTIYF. Looking up the rest from reference TRBV7-9 and TRBJ1-3 gives the full variable domain: DTGVSQNPRHKITKRGQNVTFRCDPISEHNRLYWYRQTLGQGPEFLTYFQNEAQLEKSRLLSDRFSAERPKGSFSTLEIQRTEQGDSAMYLCASSLGTGSGNTIYFGEGSWLTVV.